This T cell receptor (beta chain) was captured by sequencing in a study of T cell clonality in common variable immunodeficiency. This clone turned up a few times. The data were produced by immunoSEQ multiplex PCR, yet TCRdb's version contains in-frame clones alone and is incomplete. The sample presents 45,000 to 55,000 clones, none singletons. Sample: peripheral blood mononuclear cells. The TCR was taken from a person aged 18 to 70 in good health.

CDR3 DNA (partial): TGTGCCAGTAGTATTGGGGCTAGACACTCCTACGAG. It encodes CASSIGARHSYE. The whole CDR3 sequence is CASSIGARHSYEQYF. The chain combines TRBV19 with TRBJ2-7; a weak D match, TRBD1 (5 bases). The read comes to an end 3 residues before the CDR3 does, leaving the germline J gene to fill in the end. The V end lost 3 bases, the J end lost 0 bases, and 12 bases lay between the germline ends. Germline-derived CDR1 and CDR2 are LNHDA and SQIVND (reference sequence). The CDR3 totals 15 residues.